The source of this T cell receptor beta chain is a study of T cells after yellow fever vaccination. Study-level information: Fractions low in cell number were prepared with SMART-Seq v4 Ultra Low Input. Study conclusions and caveats: After the booster, 96% of CD4 and approximately 87% of CD8 primary-response clones were re-detected. CD4 and CD8 compartments shared a small share of clonotypes, likely from convergent recombination.

Template switching by 5'RACE produced TCR cDNA, adding a universal primer site and UMIs. One entry per CDR3 protein results from TCRdb running MiXCR on the 5' RACE reads. The data contain about 170,000 distinct CDR3 sequences, approximately 11% of them seen just once; the ten biggest clones take up around 34%. This clonotype was seen a few times. The antigen is undetermined. Germline V gene data show CDR1 as DFQATT and CDR2 as SNEGSKA (reference sequence). V dropped 7 bases and J dropped 4; count of bases not matched to a gene: 10. CDR3 length equals 14 residues. This TCR came from a man aged 18-30 years who received the YFV17D yellow fever vaccine. The V and J genes are TRBV20-1 and TRBJ2-1; 7 bases are shared with TRBD2. The sequencing here drew on CD8+ T cells sorted from PBMCs, taken 15 days after the yellow fever booster vaccination. This CDR3 reads CSVISGDDYNEQFF. The CDR3, as DNA: TGCAGTGTCATAAGCGGGGACGATTACAATGAGCAGTTCTTC.